Listed below are T cell receptor beta chains from one sample, sequenced in a study of T cells in Graves' hyperthyroidism and ophthalmopathy. TCRdb fed the multiplex PCR reads into MiXCR, producing one record per CDR3 protein. Here the sample spans hundreds of thousands of distinct CDR3 sequences, around 14% being singletons. What was sequenced was blood. These receptors were taken from a woman aged 18-35 years with Graves' hyperthyroidism. Each CDR3 is given with its conserved first and last residue. Each record gives: D gene, V gene, clone size, J gene, CDR3 DNA, CDR3 protein. The D gene is left open where the match is weak. Size values are once, few and many counts, or a class for expanded clones, and some rows have none.

TRBD2	TRBV2	many	TRBJ2-1	TGTGCCAGCAGTGAGGGACTAGCGGACAATGAGCAGTTCTTC	CASSEGLADNEQFF
TRBD2	TRBV28	many	TRBJ2-7	TGTGCCAGCATCCCCCGCGGGGTAGCGGGACCCCACGAGCAGTACTTC	CASIPRGVAGPHEQYF
.	TRBV5-6	.	TRBJ2-1	TGTGCCAGCAGCTCTAGGAAGGGGTGGACCTACAATGAGCAGTTCTTC	CASSSRKGWTYNEQFF
.	TRBV7-6	.	TRBJ2-3	TGTGCCAGCAGCTTGAACAGGGCGGGGAGCACAGATACGCAGTATTTT	CASSLNRAGSTDTQYF
.	TRBV27	many	TRBJ2-2	TGTGCCACTGCGACGAGGGGGGCGCGAACCGGGGAGCTGTTTTTT	CATATRGARTGELFF
.	TRBV6-2/TRBV6-3	many	TRBJ2-1	TGTGCCAGCAGTCGGACCCTAGAGCGCTGGGGGGCTTATGAGCAGTTCTTC	CASSRTLERWGAYEQFF
TRBD1	TRBV20-1	many	TRBJ1-1	TGCAGTGCTAGGAAGGGACAGATTGAAGCTTTCTTT	CSARKGQIEAFF
TRBD2	TRBV5-1	once	TRBJ2-1	TGCGCCAGCAGCTTGGGAGCTTCCAGCGGGATCTACAATGAGCAGTTCTTC	CASSLGASSGIYNEQFF
.	TRBV19	.	TRBJ1-3	TGTGCCAGTAGTATAGATCCAGGGCTCTCTGGAAACACCATATATTTT	CASSIDPGLSGNTIYF
.	TRBV29-1	.	TRBJ2-7	TGCAGCGTTGAAGATGAGAGAGACTACGAGCAGTACTTC	CSVEDERDYEQYF
.	TRBV28	many	TRBJ1-4	TGTGCCAGCAGTGCGATACAGGGTCATAATGAAAAACTGTTTTTT	CASSAIQGHNEKLFF
.	TRBV5-1	many	TRBJ1-1	TGCGCCAGCAGGTATGTCGTCGGGGTCACTGAAGCTTTCTTT	CASRYVVGVTEAFF
TRBD2	TRBV6-2/TRBV6-3	many	TRBJ2-1	TGTGCCAGCAGTTACTCGGCTAGCGGGGTGAATGAGCAGTTCTTC	CASSYSASGVNEQFF
TRBD2	TRBV20-1	many	TRBJ2-7	TGCAGTGCGTCCCAACCGGGACTAGGGATCTACGAGCAGTACTTC	CSASQPGLGIYEQYF
.	TRBV28	few	TRBJ2-2	TGTGCCAGCAGTAAGACTTTCAGGGCCACCGGGGAGCTGTTTTTT	CASSKTFRATGELFF
.	TRBV27	many	TRBJ2-1	TGTGCCAGCAGTTGGGACGGCCGTATCAATGAGCAGTTCTTC	CASSWDGRINEQFF
TRBD2	TRBV3-1	many	TRBJ2-1	TGTGCCAGCAGCCAAACTAGCGGCTACAATGAGCAGTTCTTC	CASSQTSGYNEQFF
.	TRBV9	many	TRBJ1-1	TGTGCCAGCAGCGTAGGCCCGACCACGAACACTGAAGCTTTCTTT	CASSVGPTTNTEAFF
TRBD1	TRBV6-1	.	TRBJ1-1	TGTGCCAGCAGGGGGGACAGGGAAGCTTTCTTT	CASRGDREAFF
.	TRBV6-1	.	TRBJ1-2	TGTGCCAGCAGTGACACAGGGTTTTATGGCTACACCTTC	CASSDTGFYGYTF
.	TRBV5-1	few	TRBJ1-4	TGTGCCAGCAGCTTGAACAGGGTTGAAAAACTGTTTTTT	CASSLNRVEKLFF
.	TRBV11-1	many	TRBJ2-2	TGTGCCAGCAGCTTAGCGGCTGTCAGGGTGACCGGGGAGCTGTTTTTT	CASSLAAVRVTGELFF
.	TRBV27	many	TRBJ2-7	TGTGCCAGCAGTTTATCTCCGGCAGGGGCCTACGAGCAGTACTTC	CASSLSPAGAYEQYF
.	TRBV11-2	many	TRBJ1-1	TGTGCCAGCAGCTTCGGGACGTCGGGCACTGAAGCTTTCTTT	CASSFGTSGTEAFF
.	TRBV24-1	many	TRBJ1-2	TGTGCCACCAGCGGGAACCGGCCATCTAACTATGGCTACACCTTC	CATSGNRPSNYGYTF
.	TRBV2	many	TRBJ1-5	TGTGCCAGCAGTGGTCCCGAGGTCATGAGCAATCAGCCCCAGCATTTT	CASSGPEVMSNQPQHF